This TCR beta chain was recovered during a study of cytomegalovirus exposure and HLA in healthy donors. On the study more broadly: The platform used for the 95 to 150 validation repertoires matched that of the approximately 710 first-cohort repertoires, a later analysis reported.

The count of this clone is one. Libraries were prepared by immunoSEQ multiplex PCR; TCRdb keeps only in-frame clonotypes and omits some of them. The repertoire includes over 75,000 clones, roughly 93% of them detected once, and 2.1% sits in the top ten. The germline CDR1 and CDR2 sequences are SEHNR and FQNEAQ (reference sequence). The CDR3 spans 14 residues. Trimming shortened V by 11 bases and J by 5 bases, and 21 bases separated the two germline ends. This chain links TRBV7-9 with TRBJ1-2, with a possible D match to TRBD1 (6 bases). Sample: PBMCs. This clonotype originated in a young man in good health and CMV-seronegative. The CDR3 here is CAGVAGATSYGYTF. The CDR3 bases are TGTGCCGGGGTAGCAGGGGCCACCTCTTATGGCTACACCTTC.